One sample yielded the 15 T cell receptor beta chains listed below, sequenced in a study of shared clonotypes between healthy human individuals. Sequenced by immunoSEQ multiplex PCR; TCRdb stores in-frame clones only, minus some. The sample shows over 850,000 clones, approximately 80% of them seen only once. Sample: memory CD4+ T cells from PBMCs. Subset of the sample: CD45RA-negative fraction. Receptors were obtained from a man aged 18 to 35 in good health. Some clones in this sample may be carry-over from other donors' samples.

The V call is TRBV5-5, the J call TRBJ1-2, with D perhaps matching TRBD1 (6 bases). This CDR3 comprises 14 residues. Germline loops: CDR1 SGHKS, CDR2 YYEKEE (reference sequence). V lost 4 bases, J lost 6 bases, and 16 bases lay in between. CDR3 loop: CASSQDRNEDGYTF. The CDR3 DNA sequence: TGTGCCAGCAGCCAGGACAGAAACGAAGATGGCTACACCTTC. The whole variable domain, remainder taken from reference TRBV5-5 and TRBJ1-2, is DAGVTQSPTHLIKTRGQQVTLRCSPISGHKSVSWYQQVLGQGPQFIFQYYEKEERGRGNFPDRFSARQFPNYSSELNVNALLLGDSALYLCASSQDRNEDGYTFGSGTRLTVV.

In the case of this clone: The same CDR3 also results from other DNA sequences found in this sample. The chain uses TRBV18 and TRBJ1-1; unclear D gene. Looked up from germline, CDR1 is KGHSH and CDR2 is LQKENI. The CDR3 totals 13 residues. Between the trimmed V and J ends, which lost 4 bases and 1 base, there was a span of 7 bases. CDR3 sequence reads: CASSQGRNTEAFF. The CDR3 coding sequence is TGTGCCAGCTCACAGGGTAGGAACACTGAAGCTTTCTTT.

CDR3 coding DNA: TGCGCCAGCAGCCAAGACAGGGCCGAGCAGTACTTC. This gives the protein CASSQDRAEQYF. The V gene is TRBV4-3, the J gene TRBJ2-7, with a weak D call TRBD1 (5 bases). Trimming took off 0 bases at V and 6 bases at J, with 6 bases between the two ends. Germline V lookup: CDR1 LGHNA, CDR2 YSLEER. This CDR3 comprises 12 residues.

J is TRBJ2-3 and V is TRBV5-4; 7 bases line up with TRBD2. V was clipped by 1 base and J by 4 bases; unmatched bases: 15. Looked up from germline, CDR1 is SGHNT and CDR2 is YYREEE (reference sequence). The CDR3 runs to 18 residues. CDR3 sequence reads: CASSLRGWDYEGADTQYF. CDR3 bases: TGTGCCAGCAGCTTGAGGGGTTGGGACTACGAGGGAGCAGATACGCAGTATTTT.

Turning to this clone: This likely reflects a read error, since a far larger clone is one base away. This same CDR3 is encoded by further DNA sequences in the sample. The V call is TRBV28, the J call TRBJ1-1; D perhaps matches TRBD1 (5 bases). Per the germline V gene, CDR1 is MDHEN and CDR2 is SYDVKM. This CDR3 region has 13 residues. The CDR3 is CASLGQLDTEAFF. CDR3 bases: TGTGCCAGCTTGGGTCAGTTGGACACTGAGGCTTTCTTT.

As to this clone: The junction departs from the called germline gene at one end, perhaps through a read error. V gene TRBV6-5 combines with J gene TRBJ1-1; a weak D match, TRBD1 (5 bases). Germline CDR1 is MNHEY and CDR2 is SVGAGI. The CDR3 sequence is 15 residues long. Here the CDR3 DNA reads TGTGTCAGCAGTTACTCGGCAGGGACCTACACTGAAGCTTTCTTT. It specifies CVSSYSAGTYTEAFF.

In nucleotides, the CDR3 is TGTGCCAGCAGTGAGGGGGAAGGTGGGTACGAGCAGTACTTC. Its translation: CASSEGEGGYEQYF. The V and J genes are TRBV2 and TRBJ2-7, with D perhaps TRBD1 or TRBD2 (5 bases each). Trimming pared 3 bases from V and 4 bases from J, leaving 13 bases between. The germline V gene encodes CDR1 SNHLY and CDR2 FYNNEI. This CDR3 contains 14 residues.

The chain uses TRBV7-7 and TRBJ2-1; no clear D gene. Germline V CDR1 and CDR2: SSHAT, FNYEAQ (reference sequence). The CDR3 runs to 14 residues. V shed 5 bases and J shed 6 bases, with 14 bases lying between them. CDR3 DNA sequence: TGTGCCAGCAGCCCCAGCTCGGGTGGCAATGAGCAGTTCTTC. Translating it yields CASSPSSGGNEQFF.

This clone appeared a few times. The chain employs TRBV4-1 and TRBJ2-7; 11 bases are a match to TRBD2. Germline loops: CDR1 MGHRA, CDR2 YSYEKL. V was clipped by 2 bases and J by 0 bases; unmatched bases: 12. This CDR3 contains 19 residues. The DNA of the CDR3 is TGCGCCAGCAGCCAACGGGTTTTAGGACTAGCGGGTAACTCCTACGAGCAGTACTTC. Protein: CASSQRVLGLAGNSYEQYF.

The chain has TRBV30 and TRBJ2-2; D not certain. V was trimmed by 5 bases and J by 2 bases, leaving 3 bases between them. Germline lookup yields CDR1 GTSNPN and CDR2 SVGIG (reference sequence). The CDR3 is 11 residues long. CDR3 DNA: TGTGCCTGGGGAAACACCGGGGAGCTGTTTTTT. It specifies CAWGNTGELFF. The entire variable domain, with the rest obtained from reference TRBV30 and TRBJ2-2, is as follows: SQTIHQWPATLVQPVGSPLSLECTVEGTSNPNLYWYRQAAGRGLQLLFYSVGIGQISSEVPQNLSASRPQDRQFILSSKKLLLSDSGFYLCAWGNTGELFFGEGSRLTVL.

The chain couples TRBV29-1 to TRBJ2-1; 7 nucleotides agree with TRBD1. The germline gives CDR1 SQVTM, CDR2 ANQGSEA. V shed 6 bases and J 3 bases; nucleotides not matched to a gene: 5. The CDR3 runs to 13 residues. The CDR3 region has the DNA TGCAGCGTCCTCCGGGACAGCTACAATGAGCAGTTCTTC. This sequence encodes CSVLRDSYNEQFF.

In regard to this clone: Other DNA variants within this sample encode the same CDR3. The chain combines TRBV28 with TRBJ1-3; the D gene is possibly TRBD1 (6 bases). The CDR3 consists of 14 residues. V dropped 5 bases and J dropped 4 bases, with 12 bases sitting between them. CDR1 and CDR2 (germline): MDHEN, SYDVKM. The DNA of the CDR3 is TGTGCCAGCAGTCCCGGGACACGAGGAAACACCATATATTTT. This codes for CASSPGTRGNTIYF. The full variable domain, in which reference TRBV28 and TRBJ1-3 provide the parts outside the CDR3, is DVKVTQSSRYLVKRTGEKVFLECVQDMDHENMFWYRQDPGLGLRLIYFSYDVKMKEKGDIPEGYSVSREKKERFSLILESASTNQTSMYLCASSPGTRGNTIYFGEGSWLTVV.

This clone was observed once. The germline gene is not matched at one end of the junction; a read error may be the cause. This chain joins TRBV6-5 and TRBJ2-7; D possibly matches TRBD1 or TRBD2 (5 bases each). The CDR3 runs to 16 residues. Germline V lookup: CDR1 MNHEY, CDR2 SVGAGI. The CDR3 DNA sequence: TGTGCCAGCAGTAACTCGCTCCGGGACGGATCCTACGAGCAGTACTTC. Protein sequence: CASSNSLRDGSYEQYF.

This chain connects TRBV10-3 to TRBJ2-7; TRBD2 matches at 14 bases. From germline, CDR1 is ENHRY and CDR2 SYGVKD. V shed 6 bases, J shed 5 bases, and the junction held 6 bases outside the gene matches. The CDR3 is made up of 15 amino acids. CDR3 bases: TGTGCCATCAGACCGGGACTAGCGGGAGTCAACGAGCAGTACTTC. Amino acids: CAIRPGLAGVNEQYF.

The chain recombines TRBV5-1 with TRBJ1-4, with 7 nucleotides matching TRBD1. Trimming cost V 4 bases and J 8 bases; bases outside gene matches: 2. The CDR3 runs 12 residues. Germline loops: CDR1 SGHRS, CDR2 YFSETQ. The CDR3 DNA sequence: TGCGCCAGCAGCCAGGACAGGGAAAAACTGTTTTTT. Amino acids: CASSQDREKLFF.